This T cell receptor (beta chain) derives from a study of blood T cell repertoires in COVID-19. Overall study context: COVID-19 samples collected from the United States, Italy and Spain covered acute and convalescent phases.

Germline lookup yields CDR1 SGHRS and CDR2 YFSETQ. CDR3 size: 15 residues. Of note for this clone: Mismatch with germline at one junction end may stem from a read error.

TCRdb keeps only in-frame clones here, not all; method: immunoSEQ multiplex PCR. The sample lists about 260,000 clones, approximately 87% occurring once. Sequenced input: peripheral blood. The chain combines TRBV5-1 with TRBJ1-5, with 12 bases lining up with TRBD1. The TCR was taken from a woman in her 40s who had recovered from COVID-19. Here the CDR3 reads CASSSGTGGKQPQHF. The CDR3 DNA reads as TGCGCCAGCAGCTCCGGGACAGGGGGCAAGCAGCCCCAGCATTTT. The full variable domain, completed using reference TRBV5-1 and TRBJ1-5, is KAGVTQTPRYLIKTRGQQVTLSCSPISGHRSVSWYQQTPGQGLQFLFEYFSETQRNKGNFPGRFSGRQFSNSRSEMNVSTLELGDSALYLCASSSGTGGKQPQHFGDGTRLSIL.